These T cell receptor beta chains were read from a single sample in a study of T cell responses to AZD1222 COVID-19 vaccine. TCRdb keeps only in-frame clones here, not all; method: immunoSEQ multiplex PCR. The sample lists about 140,000 clones; about nine tenths were seen once. The sample here was peripheral blood, taken on day 0 of AZD1222 vaccination. The source of these receptors is an adult in good health. CDR3s include the opening cysteine and the closing phenylalanine or tryptophan. Each record gives: V gene, clone size, D gene, J gene, CDR3 DNA, CDR3 protein. D genes are given only for firm matches. Not all rows give a size; the values are once, few, many and, for expanded clones, a class.

TRBV18	-	TRBD2	TRBJ2-7	TGTGCCAGCTCACCACCGGGACTAGCGAACTACGAGCAGTACTTC	CASSPPGLANYEQYF
TRBV7-9	-	-	TRBJ1-2	TGTGCCAGCAGCTTCCGGCCAGGGGACGGCTACACCTTC	CASSFRPGDGYTF
TRBV6-5	-	-	TRBJ2-7	TGTGCCAGCAGTTACACTCGGGCAGAGCAGTACTTC	CASSYTRAEQYF
TRBV28	-	TRBD1	TRBJ2-1	TGTGCCAGCAGAACTCGGGACAGGGTCCACAATGAGCAGTTCTTC	CASRTRDRVHNEQFF
TRBV27	once	-	TRBJ2-4	TGTGCCAGCAGTCCAGCCAAAAACATTCAGTACTTC	CASSPAKNIQYF
TRBV15	-	-	TRBJ2-2	TGTGCCACCAGCAGCGAAGGACGGAGGAACACCGGGGAGCTGTTTTTT	CATSSEGRRNTGELFF
TRBV4-2	-	-	TRBJ2-2	TGTGCCAGCAGCCATCGACCGAGCAGGGACACCGGGGAGCTGTTTTTT	CASSHRPSRDTGELFF
TRBV7-2	-	TRBD2	TRBJ2-3	TGTGCCAGTGCGACTAGCGGGAGCACAGATACGCAGTATTTT	CASATSGSTDTQYF
TRBV11-2	few	-	TRBJ2-2	TGTGCCAGCAGCTTAGGGGACTGGCGAGCCGGGGAGCTGTTTTTT	CASSLGDWRAGELFF
TRBV9	-	-	TRBJ1-2	TGTGCCAGCCTGGGCCAGGCCAAGGGTGGCTACACCTTC	CASLGQAKGGYTF
TRBV9	-	-	TRBJ2-3	TGTGCCAGCAGCGTAGGGGGGACTGCCTTCACAGATACGCAGTATTTT	CASSVGGTAFTDTQYF
TRBV10-3	-	TRBD2	TRBJ2-5	TGTGCCACACAGCGGGGGGTCCAAGAGACCCAGTACTTC	CATQRGVQETQYF
TRBV15	-	-	TRBJ2-1	TGTGCCACCAGCAGTAGCACCCCACAGGTGACCGCGTACAATGAGCAGTTCTTC	CATSSSTPQVTAYNEQFF
TRBV19	few	-	TRBJ1-5	TGTGCCAGTAGTAACAGGAGCAATCAGCCCCAGCATTTT	CASSNRSNQPQHF
TRBV27	-	-	TRBJ2-7	TGTGCCAGCATGAGCGCGGGCGGTTTAGGGACCCCTTACGAGCAGTACTTC	CASMSAGGLGTPYEQYF
TRBV15	-	-	TRBJ1-2	TGTGCCACCAGCAGAGGGGGCCGAGGCTACACCTTC	CATSRGGRGYTF
TRBV6-1	-	-	TRBJ2-3	TGTGCCAGCAGTGAAGGGGAGCAAGCGGAGAGCACAGATACGCAGTATTTT	CASSEGEQAESTDTQYF
TRBV19	-	-	TRBJ1-5	TGTGCCAGTAGTATAGTCCTCCGTCAGCCCCAGCATTTT	CASSIVLRQPQHF
TRBV19	-	-	TRBJ1-5	TGTGCCAGTAAAAGTAAGGGGCCTGGCAATCAGCCCCAGCATTTT	CASKSKGPGNQPQHF
TRBV1	-	-	TRBJ2-5	TGCACCAGCAGCCAAATCGGCAGGGCCCAAGAGACCCAGTACTTC	CTSSQIGRAQETQYF
TRBV7-6	few	-	TRBJ2-2	TGTGCCAGCAGCCACGCAGGACAGGGGGAGCTGTTTTTT	CASSHAGQGELFF
TRBV6-5	-	-	TRBJ1-6	TGTGCCAGCAGCCAGGGACGGTATAATTCACCCCTCCACTTT	CASSQGRYNSPLHF
TRBV5-1	-	-	TRBJ1-1	TGCGCCAGCAGCTTGGGGGGGAACACTGAAGCTTTCTTT	CASSLGGNTEAFF
TRBV15	-	TRBD1	TRBJ1-5	TGTGCCACCAGCAGAGATAAGTTGGGCAGGGGGCTCGGTCAGCCCCAGCATTTT	CATSRDKLGRGLGQPQHF
TRBV2	once	-	TRBJ2-1	TGTGCCAGCATAGGGCGGGCGTGGAATGAGCAGTTCTTC	CASIGRAWNEQFF
TRBV5-1	-	TRBD1	TRBJ1-1	TGCGCCAGCAGCTTGGCCCCGGACAGGGGGAGAGCTGAAGCTTTCTTT	CASSLAPDRGRAEAFF
TRBV18	-	-	TRBJ1-5	TGTGCCAGCTCAGACAGCGGGAATCAGCCCCAGCATTTT	CASSDSGNQPQHF
TRBV2	-	TRBD1	TRBJ2-7	TGTGCCAGCCGCCGGTTGGGACAGGGAACCTACGAGCAGTACTTC	CASRRLGQGTYEQYF
TRBV7-9	-	-	TRBJ2-3	TGTGCCAGCAGCTTAAGCTCGCCAGATACGCAGTATTTT	CASSLSSPDTQYF
TRBV7-7	-	TRBD1	TRBJ2-5	TGTGCTAGCAGCCAAAATCCGACAGGGCAAGAGACCCAGTACTTC	CASSQNPTGQETQYF
TRBV5-1	-	-	TRBJ2-2	TGCGCCAGCAGCTTGGGGAGAATCCGGGACACCGGGGAGCTGTTTTTT	CASSLGRIRDTGELFF
TRBV20-1	-	-	TRBJ2-7	TGCAGTGCTAGAGACAGACACGAGCAGTACTTC	CSARDRHEQYF
TRBV5-4	-	-	TRBJ1-1	TGTGCCAGCAGCTTGGTCGATCAAGAAGCTTTCTTT	CASSLVDQEAFF
TRBV3-1/TRBV3-2	-	-	TRBJ2-7	TGTGCCAGCAGCCAACGAGGACCGACCTTTCCGGGTGAGCAGTACTTC	CASSQRGPTFPGEQYF
TRBV27	-	TRBD2	TRBJ2-7	TGTGCCAGCAGTTCTGGACTAGCGGGGGGGTACGAGCAGTACTTC	CASSSGLAGGYEQYF
TRBV15	-	TRBD2	TRBJ2-1	TGTGCCACCAGCAGACCCGCTAGCGGGACCTACAATGAGCAGTTCTTC	CATSRPASGTYNEQFF
TRBV7-2	-	-	TRBJ1-1	TGTGCCAGCAGCCTTGTCCCCCGTTCCGAAGCTTTCTTT	CASSLVPRSEAFF